This is a list of T cell receptor beta chains from one sample in a study of blood T cell repertoires in COVID-19. TCRdb's table, derived via immunoSEQ multiplex PCR, lists solely in-frame clones and lacks some. Found here are about 120,000 clones, around nine tenths of them singletons; the top ten hold 2% to 2.5%. Sequencing was carried out using peripheral blood. The receptor set was obtained from a woman aged 50 to 65 with acute or convalescent COVID-19. Each CDR3 is given with its conserved first and last residue.

j_gene,v_gene,CDR3aa
TRBJ2-3,TRBV11-2,CASSHPGIDTQYF
TRBJ1-4,TRBV6-6,CASSYSGTGGEKLFF
TRBJ2-4,TRBV30,CAWSAGPGGKNIQYF
TRBJ1-1,TRBV6-2/TRBV6-3,CASSYGGGVDTEAFF
TRBJ2-3,TRBV7-8,CASSLSLLTQYF
TRBJ1-2,TRBV6-5,CASSGRDRGGGYTF
TRBJ1-1,TRBV5-1,CASSTRQGRGTEAFF
TRBJ2-3,TRBV7-9,CASSTRTSGHDTQYF
TRBJ2-7,TRBV7-2,CASSLALLAGGSYEQYF
TRBJ1-4,TRBV7-9,CASSLNLGQGYRKLFF
TRBJ2-5,TRBV27,CASSLLAGGDETQYF
TRBJ1-2,TRBV20-1,CSASKGQGYGYTF
TRBJ2-7,TRBV15,CATSRDLGQGRTLGYEQYF
TRBJ1-1,TRBV5-4,CASSFPGQANTEAFF
TRBJ1-1,TRBV4-1,CASSQDGEGRTEAFF
TRBJ1-1,TRBV19,CASSDYLVTNTEAFF
TRBJ2-4,TRBV10-2,CASRPADAGGAKNIQYF
TRBJ1-1,TRBV28,CASSLWGQGAMGTEAFF
TRBJ2-7,TRBV24-1,CATSDTGTARYEQYF
TRBJ1-1,TRBV25-1,CASSEGQLNTEAFF
TRBJ2-2,TRBV5-1,CASSLQVYGELFF
TRBJ2-5,TRBV7-2,CASSSALGAGGPKTQYF
TRBJ2-7,TRBV27,CASSFTGTPSSYEQYF
TRBJ1-2,TRBV9,CASSGTASDYGYTF
TRBJ2-4,TRBV21-1,CASPPGGFNAKNIQYF
TRBJ1-1,TRBV6-6,CASWGQLKNTEAFF
TRBJ2-7,TRBV18,CASSERSKTSGGASYEQYF
TRBJ1-5,TRBV10-3,CAIMRTGGPYSNQPQHF